Following are 23 T cell receptor beta chains from one sample sequenced in a study of cytomegalovirus exposure and HLA in healthy donors. Both 60 Vbeta primers and 13 Jbeta primers went into the PCR. Using immunoSEQ multiplex PCR, the repertoire was profiled, and TCRdb retains in-frame clones only, with some absent. This listing includes about 120,000 clones. Source material: PBMCs. Receptors were obtained from a young man in good health and CMV-seronegative.

The V gene is TRBV5-6, the J gene TRBJ1-2; D possibly corresponds to TRBD1 (5 bases). Trimming took 0 bases from V and 9 from J, leaving 12 bases between them. The CDR3 length is 13 residues. From germline, CDR1 is SGHDT and CDR2 YYEEEE. CDR3 in DNA: TGTGCCAGCAGCTTGGGGGGGGGTACAAGCTACACCTTC. This encodes CASSLGGGTSYTF. The complete variable domain, with remaining parts taken from reference TRBV5-6 and TRBJ1-2, reads DAGVTQSPTHLIKTRGQQVTLRCSPKSGHDTVSWYQQALGQGPQFIFQYYEEEERQRGNFPDRFSGHQFPNYSSELNVNALLLGDSALYLCASSLGGGTSYTFGSGTRLTVV.

The chain has TRBV11-2 and TRBJ1-3; no clear D. V lost 3 bases and J 4 bases, leaving 13 bases between the germline ends. The CDR3 covers 15 residues. Germline lookup yields CDR1 SGHAT and CDR2 FQNNGV. The CDR3 bases are TGTGCCAGCAGCTTCCTCTACGGGGAGGGAAACACCATATATTTT. This gives the protein CASSFLYGEGNTIYF.

The chain employs TRBV27 and TRBJ2-7; TRBD2 matches 10 bases. Germline loops: CDR1 MNHEY, CDR2 SMNVEV (reference sequence). CDR3 length: 14 amino acids. V dropped 4 bases and J dropped 3; count of bases not matched to a gene: 3. CDR3 amino acids: CASSSRTSGYEQYF. Here the CDR3 DNA reads TGTGCCAGCAGTTCACGGACTAGCGGCTACGAGCAGTACTTC.

The chain has TRBV6-6 and TRBJ2-5, with 7 bases identical to TRBD1. This CDR3 is built from 12 residues. V shed 6 bases and J 9 bases; nucleotides not matched to a gene: 7. Germline V CDR1 and CDR2: MNHNY, SVGAGI (reference sequence). The CDR3 here is CASSRTGRAQYF. In nucleotides, the CDR3 is TGTGCCAGCAGCAGGACAGGACGGGCCCAGTACTTC.

The V gene is TRBV6-4, the J gene TRBJ2-3; D call uncertain. From germline, CDR1 is MRHNA and CDR2 SNTAGT. The germline V and J ends were trimmed by 0 bases and 4 bases, with 11 bases remaining between them. The CDR3 totals 15 residues. CDR3 amino acids: CASSDSPGRSDTQYF. In nucleotides, the CDR3 is TGTGCCAGCAGTGACTCTCCGGGTAGATCAGATACGCAGTATTTT.

This rearrangement joins TRBV9 to TRBJ2-5, with D possibly being TRBD2 (5 bases). The V gene's germline CDR1 is SGDLS and CDR2 YYNGEE. This CDR3 is built from 13 residues. Deletions cut 2 bases from V and 2 bases from J, with 7 bases between. CDR3 amino acids: CASSVGEQETQYF. The CDR3 DNA reads TGTGCCAGCAGCGTCGGGGAGCAAGAGACCCAGTACTTC.

The chain is built from TRBV7-8 and TRBJ2-7; 7 positions agree with TRBD1. Germline CDR1 is SGHVS and CDR2 is FQNEAQ. The CDR3 totals 13 residues. Losses at the gene ends were 2 bases for V and 5 bases for J; bases not matched to a gene: 3. The CDR3 nucleotides read TGTGCCAGCAGCTTAACAGGGGATAACGAGCAGTACTTC. This translates into CASSLTGDNEQYF.

The V and J genes are TRBV7-2 and TRBJ2-3, with D maybe TRBD1 (6 bases). CDR1 and CDR2 from the germline V gene are SGHTA and FQGNSA. This CDR3 region has 15 residues. Trimming left V 3 bases short and J 5 bases short, with 15 bases between. The CDR3 spells CASSFQGRAGDTQYF. In nucleotides, the CDR3 is TGTGCCAGCAGCTTTCAGGGGCGGGCAGGAGATACGCAGTATTTT. Full variable domain (outside the CDR3, taken from reference TRBV7-2 and TRBJ2-3): GAGVSQSPSNKVTEKGKDVELRCDPISGHTALYWYRQSLGQGLEFLIYFQGNSAPDKSGLPSDRFSAERTGGSVSTLTIQRTQQEDSAVYLCASSFQGRAGDTQYFGPGTRLTVL.

J is TRBJ1-3 and V is TRBV4-3; TRBD1 matches at 8 bases. V dropped 0 bases and J dropped 3; count of bases not matched to a gene: 13. Germline loops: CDR1 LGHNA, CDR2 YSLEER. The CDR3 runs to 19 residues. Here the CDR3 DNA reads TGCGCCAGCAGCCAAGATTCCCCCCTTGGACAGGGCATTGGAAACACCATATATTTT. Its protein is CASSQDSPLGQGIGNTIYF.

This chain links TRBV12-5 with TRBJ2-1, with 12 bases that match TRBD2. This CDR3 has 13 residues. CDR1 is LGHNT, CDR2 FRNRAP, per germline. J lost 9 bases, V lost 6 bases, and 3 bases had no gene match. The CDR3 loop is CASGLAGGVEQFF. CDR3 nucleotides: TGTGCTAGTGGGCTAGCGGGGGGGGTTGAGCAGTTCTTC.

The J gene is TRBJ2-7, the V gene TRBV10-3, with TRBD1 matching 7 bases. The CDR3 has 13 amino acids. J gave up 2 bases and V 2 bases, and 0 bases lay outside the gene matches. Germline V CDR1 and CDR2: ENHRY, SYGVKD. CDR3 DNA: TGTGCCATCAGTGAGACAGGGGCCTACGAGCAGTACTTC. It translates to CAISETGAYEQYF.

The chain couples TRBV5-4 to TRBJ2-7, with TRBD1 matching 11 bases. V lost 4 bases to trimming and J lost 6 bases; unmatched junction nucleotides: 9. CDR3 size: 15 residues. Germline CDR1 SGHNT, CDR2 YYREEE (reference sequence). The CDR3 is CASSPGQGVSREQYF. CDR3 DNA sequence: TGTGCCAGCAGCCCGGGACAGGGGGTCTCCCGCGAGCAGTACTTC.

The chain uses TRBV11-2 and TRBJ2-1; 7 bases align to TRBD1. Germline assignment: CDR1 SGHAT and CDR2 FQNNGV. The V segment lost 4 bases and the J segment 6 bases; nucleotides outside the gene matches: 12. There are 16 residues in the CDR3. The CDR3 here is CASSSQTSTGSNEQFF. CDR3 nucleotides: TGTGCCAGCAGCTCCCAAACCTCGACAGGGTCCAATGAGCAGTTCTTC. Combining the CDR3 with reference TRBV11-2 and TRBJ2-1 gives the whole variable domain EAGVAQSPRYKIIEKRQSVAFWCNPISGHATLYWYQQILGQGPKLLIQFQNNGVVDDSQLPKDRFSAERLKGVDSTLKIQPAKLEDSAVYLCASSSQTSTGSNEQFFGPGTRLTVL.

This rearrangement joins TRBV5-1 to TRBJ1-1, with TRBD1 as a possible D gene (6 bases). Trimming shortened V by 0 bases and J by 2 bases, and 14 bases separated the two germline ends. The CDR3 is 16 amino acids. Germline CDR1 and CDR2: SGHRS and YFSETQ. This CDR3 is CASSLAEQGRNTEAFF. For the CDR3, the DNA is TGCGCCAGCAGCTTGGCCGAACAGGGAAGAAACACTGAAGCTTTCTTT.

CDR3: CASSSGVSGGASGKNIQYF. The CDR3 coding sequence is TGTGCCAGTAGTAGCGGGGTTAGCGGGGGGGCCTCAGGCAAAAACATTCAGTACTTC. The chain uses TRBV19 and TRBJ2-4; 11 nucleotides match TRBD2. In germline, CDR1 is LNHDA, CDR2 SQIVND (reference sequence). The V and J ends lost 4 bases and 3 bases, in that order; junction bases with no gene match: 14. The CDR3 runs 19 residues.

The V gene is TRBV7-9, the J gene TRBJ1-6; D is ambiguous. This CDR3 has 16 amino acids. CDR1 SEHNR and CDR2 FQNEAQ come from the germline V gene (reference sequence). Trimming took 5 bases from V and 9 from J, leaving 20 bases between them. The CDR3 sequence: CASSGGVRLEGSPLHF. The CDR3, as DNA: TGTGCCAGCAGCGGAGGTGTCAGACTGGAGGGTTCACCCCTCCACTTT.

The chain recombines TRBV27 with TRBJ1-2; possible D gene TRBD1, 5 bases. This CDR3 has 14 amino acids. Germline CDR1 reads MNHEY; CDR2 reads SMNVEV (reference sequence). With 0 bases removed from V and 7 bases from J, the gap between germline ends came to 12 bases. CDR3 nucleotide sequence: TGTGCCAGCAGTTTATCGGATAGGAGGGGTGGCTACACCTTC. Translation gives CASSLSDRRGGYTF.

This sequence joins TRBV7-2 and TRBJ2-7; the match to TRBD1 covers 9 bases. CDR3 length: 15 amino acids. Germline trimming cut 6 bases from V and 3 bases from J; bases unmatched to any gene: 9. Germline CDR1 and CDR2: SGHTA and FQGNSA. Here the CDR3 reads CASRERQGDLYEQYF. The CDR3 nucleotides read TGTGCCAGCAGGGAGAGACAGGGGGACCTCTACGAGCAGTACTTC.

The chain has TRBV6-5 and TRBJ2-3; D is undetermined. CDR3 size: 13 residues. Germline V lookup: CDR1 MNHEY, CDR2 SVGAGI. V was shortened by 8 bases and J by 1 base, with 10 bases between the two germline ends. CDR3 region: CASSPPGTDTQYF. In DNA, the CDR3 is TGTGCCAGCTCCCCCCCGGGCACAGATACGCAGTATTTT.

The rearrangement links TRBV7-9 to TRBJ1-2; possible D gene TRBD1, 6 bases. The germline V gene has CDR1 SEHNR and CDR2 FQNEAQ (reference sequence). Trimming stripped 4 bases from V and 4 bases from J, with 16 bases between. CDR3 length: 15 residues. The CDR3 DNA reads TGTGCCAGCAGCTCCCACAGGGTACTTCCCTATGGCTACACCTTC. Residues: CASSSHRVLPYGYTF. Supplemented by reference TRBV7-9 and TRBJ1-2, the full variable domain reads DTGVSQNPRHKITKRGQNVTFRCDPISEHNRLYWYRQTLGQGPEFLTYFQNEAQLEKSRLLSDRFSAERPKGSFSTLEIQRTEQGDSAMYLCASSSHRVLPYGYTFGSGTRLTVV.

V and J are TRBV7-2 and TRBJ2-7, with 13 bases matching TRBD2. The CDR3 covers 15 residues. Germline V CDR1 and CDR2: SGHTA, FQGNSA. V shed 6 bases and J 6 bases; nucleotides not matched to a gene: 8. The CDR3 reads CASSARTSGGLEQYF. DNA for the CDR3: TGTGCCAGCAGTGCCCGGACTAGCGGGGGCCTCGAGCAGTACTTC.

The CDR3 coding sequence is TGTGCCAGCAGTCCTGCGGGGGATTCAAATGAAAAACTGTTTTTT. It yields the protein CASSPAGDSNEKLFF. The V call is TRBV6-5, the J call TRBJ1-4, with D perhaps matching TRBD1 (5 bases). CDR3 length: 15 residues. Trimming took 5 bases from V and 5 from J, leaving 15 bases between them. CDR1 is MNHEY and CDR2 is SVGAGI in the germline V gene.

V usage is TRBV5-1 and J usage is TRBJ2-5; D possibly corresponds to TRBD2 (6 bases). This CDR3 spans 13 amino acids. V lost 2 bases, J lost 4 bases, and 9 bases lay in between. Germline assignment: CDR1 SGHRS and CDR2 YFSETQ. The CDR3 sequence is CASSFGGPETQYF. CDR3 coding DNA: TGCGCCAGCAGCTTTGGAGGGCCAGAGACCCAGTACTTC.